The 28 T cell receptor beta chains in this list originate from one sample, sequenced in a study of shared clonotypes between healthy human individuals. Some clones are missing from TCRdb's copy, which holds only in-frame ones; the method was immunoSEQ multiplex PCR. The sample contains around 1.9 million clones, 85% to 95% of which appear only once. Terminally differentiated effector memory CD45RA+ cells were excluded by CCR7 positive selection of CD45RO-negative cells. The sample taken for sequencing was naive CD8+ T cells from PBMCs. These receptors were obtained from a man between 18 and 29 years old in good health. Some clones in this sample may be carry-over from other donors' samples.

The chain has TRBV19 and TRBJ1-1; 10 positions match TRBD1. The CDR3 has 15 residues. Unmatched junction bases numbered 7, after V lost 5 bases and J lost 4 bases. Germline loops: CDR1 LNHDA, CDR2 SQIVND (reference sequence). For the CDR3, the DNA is TGTGCCAGTAGTCTATCCGGGACAGGGGTCACTGAAGCTTTCTTT. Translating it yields CASSLSGTGVTEAFF.

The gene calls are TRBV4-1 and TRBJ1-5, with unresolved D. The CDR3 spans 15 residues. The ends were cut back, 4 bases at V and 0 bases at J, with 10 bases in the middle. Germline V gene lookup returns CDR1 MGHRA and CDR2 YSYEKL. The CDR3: CASSPGKYSNQPQHF. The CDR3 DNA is TGCGCCAGCAGCCCGGGAAAATATAGCAATCAGCCCCAGCATTTT.

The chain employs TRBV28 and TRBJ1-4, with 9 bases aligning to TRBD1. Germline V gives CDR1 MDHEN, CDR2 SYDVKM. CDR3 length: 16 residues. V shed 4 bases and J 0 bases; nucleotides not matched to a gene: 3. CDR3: CASSSRQGATNEKLFF. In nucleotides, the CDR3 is TGTGCCAGCAGTTCCCGACAGGGGGCAACTAATGAAAAACTGTTTTTT.

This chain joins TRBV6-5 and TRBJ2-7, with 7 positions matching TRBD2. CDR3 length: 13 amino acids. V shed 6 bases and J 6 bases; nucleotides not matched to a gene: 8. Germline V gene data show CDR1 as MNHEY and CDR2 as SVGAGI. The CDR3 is CASRVSGGGEQYF. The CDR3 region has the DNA TGTGCCAGCAGGGTCTCGGGGGGTGGCGAGCAGTACTTC.

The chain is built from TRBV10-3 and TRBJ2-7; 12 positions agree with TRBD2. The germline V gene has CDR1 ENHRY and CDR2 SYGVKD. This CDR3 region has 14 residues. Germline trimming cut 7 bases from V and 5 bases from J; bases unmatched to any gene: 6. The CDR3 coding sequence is TGTGCCATCACACCTAGCGGGAGGGCCCACGAGCAGTACTTC. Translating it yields CAITPSGRAHEQYF.

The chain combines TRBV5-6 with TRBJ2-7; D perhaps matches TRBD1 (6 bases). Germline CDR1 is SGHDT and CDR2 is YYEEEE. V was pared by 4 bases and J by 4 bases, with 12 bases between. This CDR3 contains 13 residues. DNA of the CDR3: TGTGCCAGCAGCCAGGGGACAAATTACGAGCAGTACTTC. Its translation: CASSQGTNYEQYF.

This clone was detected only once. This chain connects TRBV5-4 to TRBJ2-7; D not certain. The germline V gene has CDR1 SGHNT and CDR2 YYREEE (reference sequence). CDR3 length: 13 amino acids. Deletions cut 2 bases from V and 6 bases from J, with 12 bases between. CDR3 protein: CASSLPGPAEQYF. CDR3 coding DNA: TGTGCCAGCAGCTTACCAGGACCAGCCGAGCAGTACTTC.

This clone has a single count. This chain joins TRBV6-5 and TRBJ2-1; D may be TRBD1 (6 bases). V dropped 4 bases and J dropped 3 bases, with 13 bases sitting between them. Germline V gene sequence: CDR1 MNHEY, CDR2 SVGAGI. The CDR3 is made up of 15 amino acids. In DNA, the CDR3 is TGTGCCAGCAGTTTTCTCAGGGGAAGCTACAATGAGCAGTTCTTC. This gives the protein CASSFLRGSYNEQFF.

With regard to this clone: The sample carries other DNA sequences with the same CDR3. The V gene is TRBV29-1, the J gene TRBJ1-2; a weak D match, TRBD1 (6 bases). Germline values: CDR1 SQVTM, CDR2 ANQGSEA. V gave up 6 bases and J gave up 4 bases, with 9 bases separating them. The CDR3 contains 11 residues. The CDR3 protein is CSVRTAYGYTF. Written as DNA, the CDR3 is TGCAGCGTAAGGACAGCCTATGGCTACACCTTC.

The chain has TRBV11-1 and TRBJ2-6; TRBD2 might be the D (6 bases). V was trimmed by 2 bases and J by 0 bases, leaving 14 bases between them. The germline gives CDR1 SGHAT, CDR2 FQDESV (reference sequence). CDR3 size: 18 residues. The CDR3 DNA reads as TGTGCCAGCAGCTTATATGGCGGGATAACCTCTGGGGCCAACGTCCTGACTTTC. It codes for CASSLYGGITSGANVLTF.

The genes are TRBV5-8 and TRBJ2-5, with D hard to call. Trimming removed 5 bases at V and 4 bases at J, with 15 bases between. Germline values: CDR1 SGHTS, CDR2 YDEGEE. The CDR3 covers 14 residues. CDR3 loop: CASSWSATGETQYF. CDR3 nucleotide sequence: TGTGCCAGCAGTTGGTCTGCCACTGGAGAGACCCAGTACTTC. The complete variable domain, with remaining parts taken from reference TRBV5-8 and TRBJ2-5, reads EAGVTQSPTHLIKTRGQQATLRCSPISGHTSVYWYQQALGLGLQFLLWYDEGEERNRGNFPPRFSGRQFPNYSSELNVNALELEDSALYLCASSWSATGETQYFGPGTRLLVL.

CDR3 region: CASSIQGTANEKLFF. The CDR3 DNA follows: TGTGCCAGCAGTATACAGGGGACGGCTAATGAAAAACTGTTTTTT. The chain couples TRBV27 to TRBJ1-4; 7 positions match TRBD1. J lost 3 bases, V lost 5 bases, and 6 bases had no gene match. Germline CDR1 reads MNHEY; CDR2 reads SMNVEV (reference sequence). This CDR3 is built from 15 residues.

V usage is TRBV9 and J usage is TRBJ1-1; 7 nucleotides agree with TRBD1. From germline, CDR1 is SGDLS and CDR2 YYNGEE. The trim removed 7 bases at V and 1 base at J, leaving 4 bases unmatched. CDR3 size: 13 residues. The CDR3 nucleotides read TGTGCCAGCGGTAAGGGGGCGAACACTGAAGCTTTCTTT. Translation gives CASGKGANTEAFF.

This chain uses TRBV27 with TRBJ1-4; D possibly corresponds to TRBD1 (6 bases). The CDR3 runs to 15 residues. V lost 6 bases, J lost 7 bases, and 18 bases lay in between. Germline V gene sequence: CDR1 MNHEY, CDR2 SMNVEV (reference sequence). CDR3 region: CASSQLPGELEKLFF. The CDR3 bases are TGTGCCAGCAGCCAACTCCCAGGGGAGCTTGAAAAACTGTTTTTT.

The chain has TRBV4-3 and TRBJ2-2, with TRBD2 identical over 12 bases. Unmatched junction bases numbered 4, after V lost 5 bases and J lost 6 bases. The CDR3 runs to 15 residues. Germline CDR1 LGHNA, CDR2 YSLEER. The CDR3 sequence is CASSNRLAGAGELFF. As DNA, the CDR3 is TGCGCCAGCAGCAACCGACTAGCGGGAGCCGGGGAGCTGTTTTTT.

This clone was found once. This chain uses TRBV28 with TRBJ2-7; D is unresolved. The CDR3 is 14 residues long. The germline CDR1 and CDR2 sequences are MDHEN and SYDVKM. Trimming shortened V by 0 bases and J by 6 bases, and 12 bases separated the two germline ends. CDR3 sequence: CASSLCLGMCEQYF. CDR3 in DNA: TGTGCCAGCAGTTTATGCCTAGGGATGTGCGAGCAGTACTTC.

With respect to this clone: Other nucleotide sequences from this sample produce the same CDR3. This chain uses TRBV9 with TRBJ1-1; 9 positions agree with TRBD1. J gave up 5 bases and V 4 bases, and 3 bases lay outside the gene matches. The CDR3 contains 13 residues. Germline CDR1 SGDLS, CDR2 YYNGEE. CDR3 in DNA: TGTGCCAGCAGCACAGGGGGCCGGACTGAAGCTTTCTTT. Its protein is CASSTGGRTEAFF.

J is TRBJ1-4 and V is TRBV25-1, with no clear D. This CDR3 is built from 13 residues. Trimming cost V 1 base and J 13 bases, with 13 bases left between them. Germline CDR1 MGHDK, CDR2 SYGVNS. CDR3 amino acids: CASSELMGMLLFF. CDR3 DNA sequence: TGTGCCAGCAGTGAATTAATGGGAATGTTACTGTTTTTT.

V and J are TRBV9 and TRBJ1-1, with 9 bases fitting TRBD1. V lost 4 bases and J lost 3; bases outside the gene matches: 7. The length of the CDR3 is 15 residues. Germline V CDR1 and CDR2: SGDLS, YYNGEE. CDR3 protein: CASSRTGVGYTEAFF. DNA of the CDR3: TGTGCCAGCAGCCGGACAGGGGTAGGTTACACTGAAGCTTTCTTT. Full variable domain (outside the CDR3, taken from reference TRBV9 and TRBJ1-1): DSGVTQTPKHLITATGQRVTLRCSPRSGDLSVYWYQQSLDQGLQFLIQYYNGEERAKGNILERFSAQQFPDLHSELNLSSLELGDSALYFCASSRTGVGYTEAFFGQGTRLTVV.

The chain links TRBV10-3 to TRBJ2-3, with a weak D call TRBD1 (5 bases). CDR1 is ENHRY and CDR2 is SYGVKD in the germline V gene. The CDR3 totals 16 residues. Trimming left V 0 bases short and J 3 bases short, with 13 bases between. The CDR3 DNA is TGTGCCATCAGTGAGTCCGGCAGGGTGCGAACAGATACGCAGTATTTT. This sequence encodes CAISESGRVRTDTQYF.

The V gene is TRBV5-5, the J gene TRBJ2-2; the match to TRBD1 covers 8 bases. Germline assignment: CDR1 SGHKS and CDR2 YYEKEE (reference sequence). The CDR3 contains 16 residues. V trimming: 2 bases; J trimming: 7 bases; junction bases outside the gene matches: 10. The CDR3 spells CASSFSSGGYVGELFF. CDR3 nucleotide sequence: TGTGCCAGCAGCTTCTCCTCAGGGGGCTACGTCGGGGAGCTGTTTTTT.

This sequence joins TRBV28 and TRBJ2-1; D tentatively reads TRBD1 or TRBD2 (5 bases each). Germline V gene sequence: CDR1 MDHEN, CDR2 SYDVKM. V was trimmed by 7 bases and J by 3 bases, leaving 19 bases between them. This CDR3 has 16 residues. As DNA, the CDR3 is TGTGCCAGCAATAGTTGGGGAGAGGGGAGCTACAATGAGCAGTTCTTC. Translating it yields CASNSWGEGSYNEQFF. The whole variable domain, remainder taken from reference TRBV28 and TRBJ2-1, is DVKVTQSSRYLVKRTGEKVFLECVQDMDHENMFWYRQDPGLGLRLIYFSYDVKMKEKGDIPEGYSVSREKKERFSLILESASTNQTSMYLCASNSWGEGSYNEQFFGPGTRLTVL.

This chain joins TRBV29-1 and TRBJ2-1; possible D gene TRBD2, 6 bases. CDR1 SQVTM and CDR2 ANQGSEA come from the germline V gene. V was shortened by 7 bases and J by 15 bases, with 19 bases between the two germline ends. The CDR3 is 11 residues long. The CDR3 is CSAGLSKSVFF. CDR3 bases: TGCAGCGCGGGACTTTCTAAGTCGGTGTTCTTC.

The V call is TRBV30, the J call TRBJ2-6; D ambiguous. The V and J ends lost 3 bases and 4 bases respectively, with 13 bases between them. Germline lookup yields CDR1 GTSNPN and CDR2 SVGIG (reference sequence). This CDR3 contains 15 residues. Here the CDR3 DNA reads TGTGCCTGGAGCACCCTTTTCGGGGGGGCCAACGTCCTGACTTTC. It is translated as CAWSTLFGGANVLTF.

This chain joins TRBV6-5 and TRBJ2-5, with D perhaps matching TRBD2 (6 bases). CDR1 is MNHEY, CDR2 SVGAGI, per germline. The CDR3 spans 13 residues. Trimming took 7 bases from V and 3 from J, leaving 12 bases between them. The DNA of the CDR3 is TGTGCCAGCACCCCCGGGGGAAAAGAGACCCAGTACTTC. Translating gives CASTPGGKETQYF.

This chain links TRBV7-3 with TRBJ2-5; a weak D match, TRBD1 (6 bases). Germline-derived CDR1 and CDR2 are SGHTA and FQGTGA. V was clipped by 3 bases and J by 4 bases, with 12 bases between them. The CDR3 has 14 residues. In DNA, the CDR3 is TGTGCCAGCAGCTTTGACGGGACATTAGAGACCCAGTACTTC. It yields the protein CASSFDGTLETQYF.

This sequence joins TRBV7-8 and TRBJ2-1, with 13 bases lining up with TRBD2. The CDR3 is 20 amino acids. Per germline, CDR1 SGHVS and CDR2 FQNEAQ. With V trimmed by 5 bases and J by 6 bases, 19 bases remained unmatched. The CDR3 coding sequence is TGTGCCAGCAGCCAGTGGGTCGGCCAGGGGTGGACTAGCGGGAGCAATGAGCAGTTCTTC. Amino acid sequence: CASSQWVGQGWTSGSNEQFF.

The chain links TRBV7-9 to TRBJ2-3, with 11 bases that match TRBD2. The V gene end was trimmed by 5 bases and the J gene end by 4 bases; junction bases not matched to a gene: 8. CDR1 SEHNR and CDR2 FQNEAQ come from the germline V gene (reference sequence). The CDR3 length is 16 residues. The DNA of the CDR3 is TGTGCCAGCAGCCGGTATAGCGGGAGGGCCGCAGATACGCAGTATTTT. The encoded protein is CASSRYSGRAADTQYF.